The clone carrying this T cell receptor beta chain has a handful of counts. No antigen is known for it. TCRdb used MiXCR to reprocess the 5' RACE reads, holding one entry per CDR3 protein. This table has some 62,000 distinct CDR3 sequences, about 9.4% appearing once. The sample is drawn from a study of T-cell memory formation after mild COVID-19. Study results and caveats: In pre-infection memory, a portion of responding clones appeared, which suggested that cross-reactive memory joined.

V lost 0 bases to trimming and J lost 6 bases, with 6 bases between them. Germline assignment: CDR1 SEHNR and CDR2 FQNEAQ (reference sequence). The CDR3 has 12 amino acids. Material for sequencing was PBMCs or a T cell subset sorted from them (not recorded which). The clonotype was recovered from a man aged 18-30 years who had mild COVID-19 (a few samples of this study predate the infection). Cell type and time point are not known. This sequence joins TRBV7-9 and TRBJ2-7; no definite D call. CDR3 coding DNA: TGTGCCAGCAGCTTAGCGCGATCCGAGCAGTACGTC. Its protein is CASSLARSEQYV.